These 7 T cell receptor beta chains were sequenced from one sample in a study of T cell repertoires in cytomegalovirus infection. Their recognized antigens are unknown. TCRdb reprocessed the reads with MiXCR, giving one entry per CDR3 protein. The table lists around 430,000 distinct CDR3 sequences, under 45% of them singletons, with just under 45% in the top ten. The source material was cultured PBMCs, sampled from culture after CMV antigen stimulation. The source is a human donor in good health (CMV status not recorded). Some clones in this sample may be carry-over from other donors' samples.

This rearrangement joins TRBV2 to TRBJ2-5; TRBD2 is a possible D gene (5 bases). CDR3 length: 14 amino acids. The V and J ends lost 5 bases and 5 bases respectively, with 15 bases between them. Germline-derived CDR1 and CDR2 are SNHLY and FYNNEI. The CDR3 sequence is CASSMDWIQETQYF. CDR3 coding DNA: TGTGCCAGCAGTATGGACTGGATTCAGGAGACCCAGTACTTC.

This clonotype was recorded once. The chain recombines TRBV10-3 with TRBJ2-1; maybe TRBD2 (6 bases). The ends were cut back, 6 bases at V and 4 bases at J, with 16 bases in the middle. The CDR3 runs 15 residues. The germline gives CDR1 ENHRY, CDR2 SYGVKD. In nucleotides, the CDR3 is TGTGCCATCAGGTCTGGGACTGAAACATACAATGAGCAGTTCTTC. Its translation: CAIRSGTETYNEQFF.

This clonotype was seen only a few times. The CDR3, as DNA: TGTGCCAGCAGCCCCGGAGGCCACGAGCAGTACTTC. Encoded protein: CASSPGGHEQYF. V and J are TRBV7-2 and TRBJ2-7; possibly TRBD2 for D (5 bases). CDR1 is SGHTA and CDR2 is FQGNSA in the germline V gene. The germline V and J ends were trimmed by 5 bases and 5 bases, with 10 bases remaining between them. The CDR3 spans 12 residues.

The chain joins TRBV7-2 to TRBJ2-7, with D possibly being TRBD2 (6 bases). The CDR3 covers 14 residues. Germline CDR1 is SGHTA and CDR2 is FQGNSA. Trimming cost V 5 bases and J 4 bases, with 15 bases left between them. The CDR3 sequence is CASSLGLDPYEQYF. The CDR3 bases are TGTGCCAGCAGCCTGGGACTGGATCCTTACGAGCAGTACTTC.

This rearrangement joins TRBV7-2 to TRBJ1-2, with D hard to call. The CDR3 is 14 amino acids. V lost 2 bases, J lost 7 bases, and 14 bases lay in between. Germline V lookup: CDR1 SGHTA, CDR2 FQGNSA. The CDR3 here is CASSLSRTDFGYTF. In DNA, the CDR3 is TGTGCCAGCAGCTTATCGCGGACTGATTTTGGCTACACCTTC. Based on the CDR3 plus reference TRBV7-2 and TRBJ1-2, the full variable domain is GAGVSQSPSNKVTEKGKDVELRCDPISGHTALYWYRQSLGQGLEFLIYFQGNSAPDKSGLPSDRFSAERTGGSVSTLTIQRTQQEDSAVYLCASSLSRTDFGYTFGSGTRLTVV.

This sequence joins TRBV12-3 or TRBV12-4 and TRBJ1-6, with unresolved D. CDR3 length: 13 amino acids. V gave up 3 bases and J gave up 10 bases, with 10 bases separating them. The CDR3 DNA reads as TGTGCCAGCAGTTTCGAACTTTTATCACCCCTCCACTTT. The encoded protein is CASSFELLSPLHF.

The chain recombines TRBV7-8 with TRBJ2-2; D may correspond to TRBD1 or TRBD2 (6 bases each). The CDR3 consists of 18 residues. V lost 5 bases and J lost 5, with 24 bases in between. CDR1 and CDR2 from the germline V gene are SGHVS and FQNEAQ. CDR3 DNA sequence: TGTGCCAGCAGCCCACGGGGGCGGATAATAGTTGAGACCGGGGAGCTGTTTTTT. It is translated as CASSPRGRIIVETGELFF.